This T cell receptor (beta chain) comes out of a study of T-cell memory formation after mild COVID-19. One entry per CDR3 protein results from TCRdb running MiXCR on the 5' RACE reads. The sample has roughly 350,000 distinct CDR3 sequences, around 21% seen once. The CDR3 runs to 16 residues. Germline V lookup: CDR1 SGHRS, CDR2 YFSETQ. Deletions cut 0 bases from V and 5 bases from J, with 15 bases between. The clonotype originates from an adult woman who had mild COVID-19 (a few samples of this study predate the infection). Cell type and time point are not known. The specimen sequenced was PBMCs or a T cell subset sorted from them (not recorded which). The chain combines TRBV5-1 with TRBJ2-1, with D possibly being TRBD1 or TRBD2 (5 bases each). The CDR3 sequence: CASSLGFGTLDNEQFF. The CDR3 DNA reads TGCGCCAGCAGCTTGGGCTTCGGGACCCTGGACAATGAGCAGTTCTTC.